The 9 T cell receptor beta chains given below trace back to one sample, sequenced in a study of shared clonotypes between healthy human individuals. Data came from immunoSEQ multiplex PCR; TCRdb stores just in-frame clones and leaves some out. The data hold hundreds of thousands of clones, with 60% to 80% observed a single time. Sequencing input: memory CD4+ T cells sorted from blood. As for subset: CD45RA-negative fraction. These TCRs come from a woman between 25 and 40 years old in good health.

V is TRBV28 and J is TRBJ2-7; no firm D call. Germline V gene sequence: CDR1 MDHEN, CDR2 SYDVKM. Trimming removed 7 bases from V and 5 bases from J, with 12 bases in between. The CDR3 consists of 12 residues. CDR3 sequence: CASNPDTNEQYF. In DNA form, the CDR3 reads TGTGCCAGCAACCCAGATACAAACGAGCAGTACTTC.

The V gene is TRBV6-6, the J gene TRBJ1-1; perhaps TRBD1 as D (6 bases). The CDR3 runs to 13 residues. Trimming cost V 8 bases and J 2 bases, with 12 bases left between them. The V gene's germline CDR1 is MNHNY and CDR2 SVGAGI (reference sequence). As DNA, the CDR3 is TGTGCCAGCGCTACGACAGGAAACACTGAAGCTTTCTTT. It specifies CASATTGNTEAFF.

The J gene is TRBJ1-6, the V gene TRBV9; possibly TRBD1 for D (5 bases). Trimming removed 0 bases from V and 6 bases from J, with 7 bases in between. The germline gives CDR1 SGDLS, CDR2 YYNGEE. This CDR3 contains 14 residues. The CDR3 reads CASSVEDINSPLHF. In DNA, the CDR3 is TGTGCCAGCAGCGTAGAGGACATTAATTCACCCCTCCACTTT.

This clone was observed a single time. This chain joins TRBV28 and TRBJ1-4, with a tentative D call TRBD1 (6 bases). V was clipped by 5 bases and J by 3 bases, with 13 bases between them. Germline assignment: CDR1 MDHEN and CDR2 SYDVKM. CDR3 length equals 15 residues. The DNA for the CDR3 is TGTGCCAGCAGTCAGCAGGGGATGCCTAATGAAAAACTGTTTTTT. Translation gives CASSQQGMPNEKLFF.

The chain combines TRBV4-1 with TRBJ1-4; 11 nucleotides align to TRBD1. Unmatched junction bases numbered 12, after V lost 6 bases and J lost 3 bases. Germline CDR1 MGHRA, CDR2 YSYEKL. The CDR3 loop spans 18 amino acids. The CDR3 DNA is TGCGCCAGCAGTGGGTCCCCGGGACAGGGGGTGGCTAATGAAAAACTGTTTTTT. Protein sequence: CASSGSPGQGVANEKLFF.

This clone has only a few counts. V usage is TRBV6-5 and J usage is TRBJ1-1; the D gene is possibly TRBD1 (5 bases). The CDR3 runs to 13 residues. The germline V and J ends were trimmed by 4 bases and 5 bases, with 11 bases remaining between them. From germline, CDR1 is MNHEY and CDR2 SVGAGI. CDR3 sequence: CASSFQGGTEAFF. In DNA, the CDR3 is TGTGCCAGCAGTTTTCAGGGTGGTACTGAAGCTTTCTTT.

This chain connects TRBV5-1 to TRBJ1-3, with D possibly TRBD1 on 5 matching bases. CDR1 and CDR2 (germline): SGHRS, YFSETQ. V lost 1 base, J lost 3 bases, and 11 bases lay in between. CDR3 length equals 15 residues. CDR3 sequence reads: CASSLQGSHGNTIYF. Written as DNA, the CDR3 is TGCGCCAGCAGCTTGCAGGGAAGCCATGGAAACACCATATATTTT.

This chain links TRBV18 with TRBJ2-7; 10 bases agree with TRBD2. The V gene's germline CDR1 is KGHSH and CDR2 LQKENI. The length of the CDR3 is 15 residues. The V gene end was trimmed by 3 bases and the J gene end by 3 bases; junction bases not matched to a gene: 5. The CDR3 protein is CASSPRTSGLYEQYF. Here the CDR3 DNA reads TGTGCCAGCTCACCGCGGACTAGCGGTCTCTACGAGCAGTACTTC.

This chain connects TRBV7-8 to TRBJ1-1, with 8 bases identical to TRBD1. This CDR3 is built from 14 residues. V dropped 7 bases and J dropped 8; count of bases not matched to a gene: 12. Germline CDR1 is SGHVS and CDR2 is FQNEAQ. The CDR3 is CASTINSGTGEAFF. The CDR3 DNA reads as TGTGCCAGCACCATCAACTCCGGGACAGGAGAAGCTTTCTTT.